This T cell receptor (beta chain) was documented in a study of response to subunit inactivated influenza vaccine. TCRdb re-called the RT-PCR reads with MiXCR, one entry per CDR3 protein. Of 650,000 to 700,000 distinct CDR3 sequences listed, around 14% are singletons. Note on this clonotype: Antigen: not known.

Broader study findings: The authors suggested that every seasonal influenza vaccination recruits few new T cells.

This sample comprised PBMCs from blood, obtained about 11 days after vaccination. The clonotype originates from a man aged 45-60 years who received an inactivated influenza vaccine.

The CDR3 bases are TGTGCCACCAGCAGAGGACTAGCTCGCCGCTACAATGAGCAGTTCTTC. Its translation: CATSRGLARRYNEQFF. The V and J genes are TRBV15 and TRBJ2-1; the match to TRBD2 covers 7 bases. This CDR3 has 16 residues. Germline CDR1 is LNHNV and CDR2 is YYDKDF (reference sequence). V was clipped by 1 base and J by 3 bases; unmatched bases: 6.